This T cell receptor beta chain emerged from a study of blood T cells in healthy people across ages. Turning to the study itself: Using template switching, researchers captured about one barcoded beta molecule for each two T cells.

V was cut by 1 base and J by 7 bases, with 19 bases left in between. CDR3 size: 17 residues. Germline CDR1 LNHNV, CDR2 YYDKDF (reference sequence). PCR was performed a second time for roughly 7 to 11 cycles using a sample-barcoded 5' primer and a J-beta primer mix. TCRdb ran MiXCR on the 5' RACE reads and lists one entry per CDR3 protein. The sample carries 730,000 or so distinct CDR3 sequences, roughly 47% recorded once. Study-wide results and caveats: Diversity figures derived from one million T cells were judged to underestimate the true value. Naive T cell percentage showed a strong correlation with TCR beta diversity.

A word on this clonotype: Antigen specificity is unknown.

Sample: blood. The clonotype was recovered from a woman in her fifties or sixties in good health. V is TRBV15 and J is TRBJ1-4; D ambiguous. CDR3 region: CATSRVLSGGSSEKLFF. In nucleotides, the CDR3 is TGTGCCACCAGCAGAGTTTTATCTGGCGGGAGTTCTGAAAAACTGTTTTTT.